One TCR beta chain is described in this entry. This clonotype was recorded a few times. Its antigen has not been determined. No much larger clone exists at a distance of one base, and base qualities are not known. This sample was taken from a study of T-cell memory formation after mild COVID-19 (dated by TCRdb to about 2021). Regarding the complete study: TCR sequence clusters from the two donors were largely donor specific. In two donors, T-cell clones that expanded and contracted after mild COVID-19 were tracked by sequencing TCRalpha and TCRbeta repertoires over time. The cohort comprised two young, previously healthy adult volunteers, one female and one male. Summary of the overall study and its limitations: Only a couple of mild cases were covered by the study, and larger cohorts that include severe cases with pre-infection samples were considered necessary. Whether the second-wave clones peaking on day 37 were SARS-CoV-2 specific was not confirmed. Contracting CD4+ clones were located mainly in the CM and EM memory subsets, whereas CD8+ clones were found to be enriched in EMRA. Balanced CD4/CD8 phenotypes were observed for clones contracting from day 15 to 85, whereas a bias towards CD4+ was observed for a second wave of clones expanding from day 15 to 37. Some responding clones were detected in pre-infection memory, which suggested that pre-existing cross-reactive memory T cells had joined the SARS-CoV-2 response.

PBMCs were isolated by Ficoll-Paque density gradient centrifugation. The data were produced on an Illumina NovaSeq 6000. TCRalpha and TCRbeta cDNA libraries were constructed by 5'RACE with constant-segment primers, with sample barcodes and unique molecular identifiers being introduced. RNA was extracted from every sample with Trizol reagent. The libraries were amplified in two PCR steps, and the second step added a second sample barcode and Illumina TruSeq adapters. Sequencing of the libraries was done on an Illumina NovaSeq, producing 2 x 150 bp paired-end reads. On the study's bioinformatics: Reads were demultiplexed and collapsed into UMI-guided consensus sequences with migec v1.2.7. With mixcr v2.1.11, UMI consensuses were aligned to TRA and TRB V and J templates and assembled into clonotypes. A clonotype was counted as expanded or contracted only if both edgeR and NoisET called the change significant, with noise models trained on biological replicates. For edgeR calls, the thresholds were a false discovery rate-adjusted p below 0.01 and a log2 fold-change of 1. PCA with hierarchical clustering of max-normalized trajectories of the 1000 most abundant clonotypes was used as exploratory dynamics analysis. Separately sequenced CD4+ and CD8+ repertoires were used to assign a CD4 or CD8 phenotype to each responding clone. The raw public data were reprocessed by TCRdb itself: fastp quality trimming at Q25, MiXCR clonotype calling, in-frame beta chains only. Each entry is one CDR3 protein sequence, shown with its most common DNA and genes. TCRdb's processing, not the authors', yielded these V and J calls. The sample includes 250,000 or so distinct CDR3 sequences, with about a sixth observed a single time. 23% of the sample is held by the ten biggest clonotypes.

The clonotype originates from a man between 18 and 29 years old who had mild COVID-19 (a few samples of this study predate the infection). The sample titles of this study are shuffled in the database, so cell type and time point are left out; the donor was told from shared clones. Sequenced material: PBMCs or a T cell subset sorted from them (not recorded which).

DNA sequence: TGCGCCAGCAGCCATTCAGGGTCCGCTTTCTTT. This encodes CASSHSGSAFF. The rearranged chain carries TRBV4-1 and TRBJ1-1; the D segment could be TRBD1, given 5 matching bases. The germline V gene yields MGHRA for CDR1 and YSYEKL for CDR2. Relative to germline, V is 3 bases shorter and J is 11 bases shorter, with 10 bases between their ends. The CDR3 runs 11 residues from the cysteine to the phenylalanine. Only the CDR3 portion is preserved as DNA: 33 bases, with reading frame beginning at the first base.